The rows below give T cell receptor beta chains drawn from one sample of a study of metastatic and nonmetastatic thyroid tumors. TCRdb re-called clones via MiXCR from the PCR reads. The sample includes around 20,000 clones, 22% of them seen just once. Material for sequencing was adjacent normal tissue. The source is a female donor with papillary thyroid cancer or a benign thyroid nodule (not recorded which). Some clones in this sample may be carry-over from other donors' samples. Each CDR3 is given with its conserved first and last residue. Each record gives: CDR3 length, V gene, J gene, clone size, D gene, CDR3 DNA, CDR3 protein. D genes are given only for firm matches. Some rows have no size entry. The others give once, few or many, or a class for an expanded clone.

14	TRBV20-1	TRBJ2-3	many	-	TGCAGTGCCCAGAAGCCTCAGGGACTAGATACGCAGTATTTT	CSAQKPQGLDTQYF
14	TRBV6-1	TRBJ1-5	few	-	TGTGCCAGCAGTTTCAGCTTTAGCAATCAGCCCCAGCATTTT	CASSFSFSNQPQHF
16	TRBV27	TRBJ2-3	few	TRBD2	TGTGCCAGCAGTTTATCGGGTAGCGGGATGACAGATACGCAGTATTTT	CASSLSGSGMTDTQYF
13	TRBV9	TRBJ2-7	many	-	TGTGCCAGCAGCCCCCTGGGGAGCTACGAGCAGTACTTC	CASSPLGSYEQYF
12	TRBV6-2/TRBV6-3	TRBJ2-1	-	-	TGTGCCAGCAGTTACGTCAGGGGTGAGCAGTTCTTC	CASSYVRGEQFF
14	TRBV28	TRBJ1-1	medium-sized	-	TGTGCCAGCAGTCTAGGGGGAATGAACACTGAAGCTTTCTTT	CASSLGGMNTEAFF
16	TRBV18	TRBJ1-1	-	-	TGTGCCAGCTCACCGATGAGGGGAGAGGTGAACACTGAAGCTTTCTTT	CASSPMRGEVNTEAFF
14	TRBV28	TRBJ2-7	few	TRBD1	TGTGCCAGCAGTACCGGGACAGGGGCCCACGAGCAGTACTTC	CASSTGTGAHEQYF
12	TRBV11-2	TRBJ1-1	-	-	TGTGTCAGCCGGCGGGGGAACACTGAGGCTTTCTTT	CVSRRGNTEAFF
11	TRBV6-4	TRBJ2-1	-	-	TGTGCCACACTTCGATGGGGCGAGCAGTTCTTC	CATLRWGEQFF
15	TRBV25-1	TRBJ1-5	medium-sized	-	TGTGCCAGCAGTGAAACAGGGTGGGGGAATCAGCCCCAGCATTTT	CASSETGWGNQPQHF
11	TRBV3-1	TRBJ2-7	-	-	TGTGCCAGCAGCCAAGGTCGCGAGCAGTACTTC	CASSQGREQYF
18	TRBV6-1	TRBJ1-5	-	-	TGTGCCAGCAGTGAAGCTAGGGTTTCCGTCTATAGCAATCAGCCCCAGCATTTT	CASSEARVSVYSNQPQHF
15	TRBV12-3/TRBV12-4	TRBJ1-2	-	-	TGTGCCAGCAGTTTGGCCACGACAGGCTGGGGTGGCTACACCTTC	CASSLATTGWGGYTF
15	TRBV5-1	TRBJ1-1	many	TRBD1	TGCGCCAGCAGCTTGGCAGGGGGCTCTCGCACTGAAGCTTTCTTT	CASSLAGGSRTEAFF
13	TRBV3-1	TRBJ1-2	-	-	TGTGCCAGCAGCCTGGGAGGACGGAATGGCTACACCTTC	CASSLGGRNGYTF
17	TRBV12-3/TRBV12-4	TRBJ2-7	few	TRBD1	TGTGCCAGCACTCGGATCAGGGGGCAAGGGATTCTCTACGAGCAGTACTTC	CASTRIRGQGILYEQYF
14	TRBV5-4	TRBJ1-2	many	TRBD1	TGTGCCAGCAGCTTGGAGACAGGGAACTATGGCTACACCTTC	CASSLETGNYGYTF
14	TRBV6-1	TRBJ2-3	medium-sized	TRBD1	TGTGCCAGCAGGCCAGGGACAGGGACAGATACGCAGTATTTT	CASRPGTGTDTQYF
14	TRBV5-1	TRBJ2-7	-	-	TGCGCCAGCAGTCCCTCTAAGAATACCTACGAGCAGTACTTC	CASSPSKNTYEQYF
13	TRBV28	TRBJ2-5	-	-	TGTGCCAGCAGTGGAGGGAGTCGAGAGACCCAGTACTTC	CASSGGSRETQYF
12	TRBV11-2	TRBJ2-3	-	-	TGTGCCAGCAGCTCCCAAACAGATACGCAGTATTTT	CASSSQTDTQYF
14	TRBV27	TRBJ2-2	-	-	TGTGCCAGGCGTTTTATGGATAACACCGGGGAGCTGTTTTTT	CARRFMDNTGELFF
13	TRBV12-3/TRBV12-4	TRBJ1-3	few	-	TGTGCCAGCAGTCAAAACTCTGGAAACACCATATATTTT	CASSQNSGNTIYF
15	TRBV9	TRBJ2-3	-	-	TGTGCCAGCAGCGCCTACACCGTCGGCACAGATACGCAGTATTTT	CASSAYTVGTDTQYF
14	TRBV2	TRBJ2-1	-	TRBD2	TGTGCCAGCAACCTAGCGGGGGGAGGCAGCGAGCAGTTCTTC	CASNLAGGGSEQFF
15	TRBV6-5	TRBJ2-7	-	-	TGTGCCAGCAGTTACTCTTCCCGGACAGTCTACGAGCAGTACTTC	CASSYSSRTVYEQYF
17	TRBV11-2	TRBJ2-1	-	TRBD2	TGTGCCAGCAGCTTAGTTGGTAGCGGGGGGTCCTACAATGAGCAGTTCTTC	CASSLVGSGGSYNEQFF
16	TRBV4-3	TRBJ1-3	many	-	TGCGCCAGCAGCCAGTTACAGGGTGTCGGCGGAAACACCATATATTTT	CASSQLQGVGGNTIYF
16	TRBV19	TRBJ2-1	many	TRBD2	TGTGCCAGTAGTGTCGGGACTAGCGGGGGCTACAATGAGCAGTTCTTC	CASSVGTSGGYNEQFF
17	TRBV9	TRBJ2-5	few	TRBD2	TGTGCCAGCAGCGTAGGGGCTAGCGGGTTTGTGCAAGAGACCCAGTACTTC	CASSVGASGFVQETQYF
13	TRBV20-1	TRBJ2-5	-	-	TGCAGTGGCTCCCAACAGGTTGGAGAGACCCAGTACTTC	CSGSQQVGETQYF